A selection of T cell receptor beta chains follows, all from one sample in a study of cytomegalovirus exposure and HLA in healthy donors. Profiled with immunoSEQ multiplex PCR; TCRdb holds only in-frame clones, not every one. The sample includes 140,000 or so clones, roughly 79% of them seen just once. The source material was PBMCs. Source of these receptors: a woman in her thirties in good health and CMV-seronegative. The conserved cysteine and the conserved F or W are not part of the CDR3 here. Each record gives: D gene, clone size, J gene, V gene, CDR3 protein. D genes are given only for firm matches. Size tells how often a clone was seen (once, few, many) or the class of an expanded clone, and some rows leave it out.

TRBD2,.,TRBJ2-3,TRBV2,ASSAELAGGLNTQY
TRBD1,.,TRBJ2-3,TRBV4-3,ASSRDRVTDTQY
.,.,TRBJ2-1,TRBV7-8,ASSLGANNEQF
TRBD2,.,TRBJ2-5,TRBV11-2,ASRTGTSGGETQY
TRBD2,medium-sized,TRBJ2-7,TRBV7-8,ASSSNSGGFHYEQY
.,.,TRBJ1-1,TRBV7-3,ASRSQRNTEAF
TRBD1,once,TRBJ1-4,TRBV6-1,ASSNTGGGLF
.,few,TRBJ1-5,TRBV30,AWSGQGNQPQH
.,.,TRBJ1-3,TRBV6-1,ASSEGGANSGNTIY
.,.,TRBJ1-5,TRBV7-2,ASSLDSSDNQPQH
TRBD1,.,TRBJ1-2,TRBV19,ASSPTGGASQGYT
TRBD1,.,TRBJ1-5,TRBV5-4,ASSNQGVGNQPQH
TRBD2,.,TRBJ2-3,TRBV5-1,ASSPQTSGGQSDTQY
.,.,TRBJ1-4,TRBV7-9,ASSLRAQTNEKLF
TRBD1,.,TRBJ1-1,TRBV30,AWSGTGTGNTEAF
.,.,TRBJ1-4,TRBV5-1,ASSLGRQRDTTNEKLF
TRBD1,few,TRBJ1-5,TRBV11-2,ASSLRGQGAISNQPQH
TRBD1,once,TRBJ1-2,TRBV18,ASSLAGGYYGYT
.,.,TRBJ1-6,TRBV7-6,ASSYAGGVSYNSPLH
TRBD2,.,TRBJ2-1,TRBV6-6,ASRQRLAPAYNEQF
.,.,TRBJ2-1,TRBV13,ASSLGTSSYNEQF
.,.,TRBJ2-1,TRBV29-1,SVEGRAAYNEQF
TRBD1,few,TRBJ1-3,TRBV5-1,ASRGQGSGNTIY
TRBD1,.,TRBJ1-2,TRBV11-2,ASSLGSSGTGTYGYT
TRBD2,.,TRBJ2-7,TRBV6-1,ASSGGTSGDEQY
.,.,TRBJ1-2,TRBV29-1,STWGGELGYT
.,.,TRBJ2-5,TRBV30,AWSVQGPQETQY
.,.,TRBJ1-5,TRBV23-1,ASRFKGQSSNQPQH
TRBD1,.,TRBJ1-5,TRBV30,AWSVQGSQPQH
TRBD1,.,TRBJ2-3,TRBV6-6,ASTPDRGRTDTQY
.,.,TRBJ1-1,TRBV28,ASSLTAENTEAF
TRBD1,.,TRBJ2-7,TRBV7-2,ASSFDRVPYEQY
.,.,TRBJ1-1,TRBV6-1,ASSEVGSEAF
TRBD2,.,TRBJ2-1,TRBV13,ASSSTWGGLARNNEQF
TRBD1,.,TRBJ2-7,TRBV6-5,ASSGGQEDYEQY
.,.,TRBJ1-2,TRBV27,ASSPNRAGYT
TRBD1,.,TRBJ1-6,TRBV4-1,ASSQRQGSSYNSPLH
TRBD1,.,TRBJ1-5,TRBV9,ASSSGQGGLNNQPQH
.,once,TRBJ1-1,TRBV7-2,ASSSPRAGTEAF
.,.,TRBJ1-2,TRBV6-5,ASRPPGSYGYT
TRBD2,.,TRBJ2-7,TRBV7-7,ASGTNADEQY
.,.,TRBJ2-2,TRBV7-2,ASSPGLNTGELF
TRBD1,.,TRBJ1-2,TRBV2,ASSPSGTGYGYT